The TCR beta chain under discussion was sequenced for a study of CD8 T cells in Susac syndrome (dated by TCRdb to about 2019). Regarding the complete study: Whether CD8+ T cell activation and differentiation in Susac syndrome was antigen driven was tested using repertoire sequencing.

The V end loses 5 bases and the J end loses 4 bases, and a stretch of 11 bases separates them. From cysteine to phenylalanine, the CDR3 is 13 amino acids long. Only the CDR3 portion is preserved as DNA: 39 bases, with reading frame beginning at the first base. For CDR1 and CDR2, the germline V gene lists SGHTA and FQGTGA. Comment on this clonotype: No cognate antigen has been identified for it. Base qualities are not provided; no much larger clone lies one nucleotide away.

RNA was extracted with the RNeasy kit and 0.5 to 1 ug was reverse transcribed using random hexamers. The immunoSEQ multiplex PCR assay, which covers 54 Vbeta and 13 Jbeta segments, was used to amplify TCR beta CDR3 regions. PCR amplification bias was corrected using a synthetic template baseline for primer optimization and computational correction. The original pipeline was this. Only productive sequences were kept, with reads annotated to V, D and J genes according to IMGT and analyzed in immunoSEQ Analyzer. Clonality was calculated as one minus the Shannon entropy normalized by log2 of the number of productive unique sequences. Public and private clones were assessed among the 100 most prevalent clones of each patient and control. Susac-specific clones were defined as absent from healthy and MS cohorts, over a thousand published viral clones and other ImmuneACCESS disease sequences. TCRdb redid the processing of the public reads, applying fastp at Q25 and MiXCR, and retained in-frame beta chains. Under each unique CDR3 protein, matching rows form one entry showing the most common genes and DNA. The V and J calls were determined by TCRdb, not by the authors. The sample table records about 250,000 distinct CDR3 sequences; about 94% of these occur just once. The top ten clones comprise 0.07% to 0.09% of the sample.

Peripheral blood CD8+ and CD4+ T cells from healthy donors, Susac syndrome patients and multiple sclerosis patients were profiled using high-throughput TCR beta sequencing. The multiple sclerosis controls were treatment-naive patients whose relapsing-remitting disease, either stable or active, fulfilled the revised McDonald criteria. CD8+ TEMRA cells were enriched by FACS, while bulk CD8+ and CD4+ T cells were purified by magnetic negative isolation. Blood was drawn into EDTA tubes, processed within 24 hours, and PBMCs were isolated by density gradient centrifugation. PBMCs destined for TCR sequencing were cryopreserved in liquid nitrogen and later thawed in a 37 °C water bath. The sorted or isolated CD4+, CD8+ and CD8+ TEMRA cells reached a purity of at least 90%. The full study reports these points: The number of individuals in the TCR sequencing and HLA analysis was recognized as being relatively small.

Sequencing input: CD4+ T cells from PBMCs. The TCR comes from a human donor with multiple sclerosis. The chain is encoded by TRBV7-3 joined to TRBJ2-5, and perhaps TRBD2 as D gene, on 6 matching bases. The CDR3 protein is CASSQTSGETQYF. The DNA reads as follows: TGTGCCAGCAGCCAGACTAGTGGAGAGACCCAGTACTTC.